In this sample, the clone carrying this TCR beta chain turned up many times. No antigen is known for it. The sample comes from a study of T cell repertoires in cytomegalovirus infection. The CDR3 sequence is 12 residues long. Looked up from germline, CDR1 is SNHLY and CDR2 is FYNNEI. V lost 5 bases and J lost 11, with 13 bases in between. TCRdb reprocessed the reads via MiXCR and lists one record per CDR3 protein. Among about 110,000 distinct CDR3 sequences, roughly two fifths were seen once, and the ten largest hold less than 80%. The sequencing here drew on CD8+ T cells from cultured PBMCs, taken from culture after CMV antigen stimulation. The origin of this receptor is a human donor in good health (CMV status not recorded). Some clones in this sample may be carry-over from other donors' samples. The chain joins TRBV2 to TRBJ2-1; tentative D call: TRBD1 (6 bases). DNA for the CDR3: TGTGCCAGCAGTCGGGACACCGGAAAGCAGTTCTTC. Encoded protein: CASSRDTGKQFF.